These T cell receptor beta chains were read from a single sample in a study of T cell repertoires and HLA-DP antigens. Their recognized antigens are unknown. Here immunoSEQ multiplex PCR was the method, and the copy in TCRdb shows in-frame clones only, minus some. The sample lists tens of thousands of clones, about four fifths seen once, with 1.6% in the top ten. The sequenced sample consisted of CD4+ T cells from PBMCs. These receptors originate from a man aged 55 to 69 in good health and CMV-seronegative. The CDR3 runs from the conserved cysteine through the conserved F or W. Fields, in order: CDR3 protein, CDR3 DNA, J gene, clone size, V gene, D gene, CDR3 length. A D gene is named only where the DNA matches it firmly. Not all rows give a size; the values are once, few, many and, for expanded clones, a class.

cdr3_aa: CASREGQGTNYGYTF; cdr3_nt: TGTGCCAGCAGAGAGGGCCAGGGGACTAACTATGGCTACACCTTC; j_call: TRBJ1-2; clone_size: once; v_call: TRBV6-5; d_call: -; cdr3_length: 15
cdr3_aa: CASSQDYTGAGNEQFF; cdr3_nt: TGCGCCAGCAGCCAAGATTATACGGGAGCCGGCAATGAGCAGTTCTTC; j_call: TRBJ2-1; clone_size: medium-sized; v_call: TRBV4-1; d_call: -; cdr3_length: 16
cdr3_aa: CAWSPKGQVVGNSPLHF; cdr3_nt: TGTGCCTGGAGTCCCAAGGGCCAGGTGGTGGGTAATTCACCCCTCCACTTT; j_call: TRBJ1-6; clone_size: -; v_call: TRBV30; d_call: -; cdr3_length: 17
cdr3_aa: CASSETGLGNSPLHF; cdr3_nt: TGTGCCAGCAGCGAGACGGGATTAGGAAATTCACCCCTCCACTTT; j_call: TRBJ1-6; clone_size: few; v_call: TRBV2; d_call: -; cdr3_length: 15
cdr3_aa: CASSARQGTNSPLHF; cdr3_nt: TGTGCCAGCAGCGCCCGACAGGGCACGAATTCACCCCTCCACTTT; j_call: TRBJ1-6; clone_size: -; v_call: TRBV11-2; d_call: TRBD1; cdr3_length: 15
cdr3_aa: CASSLAGTENYGYTF; cdr3_nt: TGTGCCAGCAGCTTAGCGGGGACCGAGAACTATGGCTACACCTTC; j_call: TRBJ1-2; clone_size: -; v_call: TRBV7-8; d_call: -; cdr3_length: 15
cdr3_aa: CASSDSETGTQYF; cdr3_nt: TGTGCCAGCAGCGACAGCGAGACCGGGACCCAGTACTTC; j_call: TRBJ2-5; clone_size: -; v_call: TRBV9; d_call: -; cdr3_length: 13
cdr3_aa: CASSQSWGNYGYTF; cdr3_nt: TGCGCCAGCAGCCAAAGCTGGGGTAACTATGGCTACACCTTC; j_call: TRBJ1-2; clone_size: -; v_call: TRBV4-3; d_call: -; cdr3_length: 14
cdr3_aa: CASSLRAPPEGEKLFF; cdr3_nt: TGTGCCAGCAGCTTGCGAGCCCCACCGGAGGGTGAAAAACTGTTTTTT; j_call: TRBJ1-4; clone_size: -; v_call: TRBV5-6; d_call: -; cdr3_length: 16
cdr3_aa: CASSPLQGALVEQYF; cdr3_nt: TGTGCCAGCTCACCACTACAGGGGGCGCTTGTCGAGCAGTACTTC; j_call: TRBJ2-7; clone_size: -; v_call: TRBV18; d_call: TRBD1; cdr3_length: 15
cdr3_aa: CASSLAVTGFNEQFF; cdr3_nt: TGTGCCAGCAGCTTAGCGGTGACAGGGTTTAATGAGCAGTTCTTC; j_call: TRBJ2-1; clone_size: -; v_call: TRBV7-2; d_call: TRBD1; cdr3_length: 15
cdr3_aa: CASSLWQRTGANVLTF; cdr3_nt: TGCGCCAGCAGCTTGTGGCAGAGGACTGGGGCCAACGTCCTGACTTTC; j_call: TRBJ2-6; clone_size: once; v_call: TRBV5-1; d_call: -; cdr3_length: 16
cdr3_aa: CASSKQGYQETQYF; cdr3_nt: TGTGCCAGCAGCAAACAGGGGTACCAAGAGACCCAGTACTTC; j_call: TRBJ2-5; clone_size: -; v_call: TRBV7-2; d_call: TRBD1; cdr3_length: 14
cdr3_aa: CASSLQRGSYNEQFF; cdr3_nt: TGTGCCAGCAGCTTACAGCGGGGCTCCTACAATGAGCAGTTCTTC; j_call: TRBJ2-1; clone_size: once; v_call: TRBV7-2; d_call: TRBD2; cdr3_length: 15
cdr3_aa: CATNPNRGRGQPQHF; cdr3_nt: TGTGCCACCAATCCGAACAGGGGCAGAGGTCAGCCCCAGCATTTT; j_call: TRBJ1-5; clone_size: few; v_call: TRBV19; d_call: TRBD1; cdr3_length: 15
cdr3_aa: CASSFRDSKAGAFF; cdr3_nt: TGTGCCAGCAGCTTTAGGGACAGTAAGGCTGGGGCTTTCTTT; j_call: TRBJ1-1; clone_size: once; v_call: TRBV7-9; d_call: TRBD1; cdr3_length: 14
cdr3_aa: CAWKRGGLAGVYNEQFF; cdr3_nt: TGTGCCTGGAAAAGAGGAGGACTAGCGGGAGTTTACAATGAGCAGTTCTTC; j_call: TRBJ2-1; clone_size: -; v_call: TRBV30; d_call: TRBD2; cdr3_length: 17
cdr3_aa: CAIRGTGKNTGELFF; cdr3_nt: TGTGCCATCAGGGGGACAGGGAAGAACACCGGGGAGCTGTTTTTT; j_call: TRBJ2-2; clone_size: -; v_call: TRBV10-3; d_call: TRBD1; cdr3_length: 15
cdr3_aa: CASSSGLDREDGYTF; cdr3_nt: TGCGCCAGCAGCTCGGGCCTCGACAGGGAGGATGGCTACACCTTC; j_call: TRBJ1-2; clone_size: -; v_call: TRBV5-1; d_call: TRBD1; cdr3_length: 15
cdr3_aa: CASSLAGMETQYF; cdr3_nt: TGTGCCAGCAGCTTAGCCGGGATGGAGACCCAGTACTTC; j_call: TRBJ2-5; clone_size: -; v_call: TRBV7-9; d_call: -; cdr3_length: 13
cdr3_aa: CASSLDGDKAFF; cdr3_nt: TGTGCCAGCAGCTTGGACGGGGACAAAGCTTTCTTT; j_call: TRBJ1-1; clone_size: few; v_call: TRBV11-3; d_call: -; cdr3_length: 12
cdr3_aa: CASSQGTSGGPQYF; cdr3_nt: TGTGCCAGCAGCCAAGGGACTAGCGGGGGCCCGCAGTATTTT; j_call: TRBJ2-3; clone_size: -; v_call: TRBV7-2; d_call: TRBD2; cdr3_length: 14
cdr3_aa: CASSPGTENSPLHF; cdr3_nt: TGTGCCAGCAGCCCCGGGACAGAGAATTCACCCCTCCACTTT; j_call: TRBJ1-6; clone_size: -; v_call: TRBV14; d_call: TRBD1; cdr3_length: 14
cdr3_aa: CASSLDTQDTQYF; cdr3_nt: TGTGCCAGCAGCTTAGATACTCAAGATACGCAGTATTTT; j_call: TRBJ2-3; clone_size: -; v_call: TRBV11-3; d_call: -; cdr3_length: 13
cdr3_aa: CASSRLAGSYNEQFF; cdr3_nt: TGTGCCAGCAGTAGACTAGCGGGCTCCTACAATGAGCAGTTCTTC; j_call: TRBJ2-1; clone_size: -; v_call: TRBV2; d_call: TRBD2; cdr3_length: 15
cdr3_aa: CASSQDRATDTQYF; cdr3_nt: TGTGCCAGCAGCCAGGACAGGGCCACAGATACGCAGTATTTT; j_call: TRBJ2-3; clone_size: -; v_call: TRBV27; d_call: TRBD1; cdr3_length: 14
cdr3_aa: CASSSTSGRPSYNEQFF; cdr3_nt: TGTGCCAGCTCATCGACTAGCGGGCGACCCTCCTACAATGAGCAGTTCTTC; j_call: TRBJ2-1; clone_size: -; v_call: TRBV18; d_call: TRBD2; cdr3_length: 17